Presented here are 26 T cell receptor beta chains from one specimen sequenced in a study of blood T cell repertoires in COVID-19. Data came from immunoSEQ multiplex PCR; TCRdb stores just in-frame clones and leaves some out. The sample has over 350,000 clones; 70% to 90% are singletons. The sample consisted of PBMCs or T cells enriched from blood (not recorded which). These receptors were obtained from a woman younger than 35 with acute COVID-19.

CDR3 sequence (DNA): TGTGCCAGCAGCGGATCCGGGACTAGCGGAGATACGCAGTATTTT. It encodes CASSGSGTSGDTQYF. This chain connects TRBV9 to TRBJ2-3, with TRBD2 matching 11 bases. The V gene end was trimmed by 3 bases and the J gene end by 5 bases; junction bases not matched to a gene: 5. This CDR3 is 15 amino acids long. The germline V gene encodes CDR1 SGDLS and CDR2 YYNGEE.

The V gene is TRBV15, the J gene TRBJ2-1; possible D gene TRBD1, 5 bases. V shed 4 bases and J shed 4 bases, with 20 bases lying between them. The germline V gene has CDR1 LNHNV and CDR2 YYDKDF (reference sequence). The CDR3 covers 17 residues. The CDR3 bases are TGTGCCACCAGCAATTTACGAAGTACGACAGCATACAATGAGCAGTTCTTC. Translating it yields CATSNLRSTTAYNEQFF.

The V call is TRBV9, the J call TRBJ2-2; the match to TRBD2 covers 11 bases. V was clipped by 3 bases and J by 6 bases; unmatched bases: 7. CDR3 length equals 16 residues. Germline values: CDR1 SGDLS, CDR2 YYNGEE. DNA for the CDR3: TGTGCCAGCAGCGCCTCCTTAGCGGGAGGGGCCGGGGAGCTGTTTTTT. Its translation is CASSASLAGGAGELFF.

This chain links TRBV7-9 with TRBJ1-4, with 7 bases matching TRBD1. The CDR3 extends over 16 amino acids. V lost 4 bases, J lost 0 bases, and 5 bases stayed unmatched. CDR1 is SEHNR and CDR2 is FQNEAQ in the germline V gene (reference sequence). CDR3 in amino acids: CASSSGQTATNEKLFF. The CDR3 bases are TGTGCCAGCAGCTCGGGACAGACTGCAACTAATGAAAAACTGTTTTTT. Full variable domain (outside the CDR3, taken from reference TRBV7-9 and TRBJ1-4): DTGVSQNPRHKITKRGQNVTFRCDPISEHNRLYWYRQTLGQGPEFLTYFQNEAQLEKSRLLSDRFSAERPKGSFSTLEIQRTEQGDSAMYLCASSSGQTATNEKLFFGSGTQLSVL.

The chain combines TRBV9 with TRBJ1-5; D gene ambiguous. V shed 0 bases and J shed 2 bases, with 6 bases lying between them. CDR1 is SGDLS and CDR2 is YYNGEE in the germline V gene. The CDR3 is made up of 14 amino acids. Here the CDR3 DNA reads TGTGCCAGCAGCGTAGACCCGGGCAATCAGCCCCAGCATTTT. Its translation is CASSVDPGNQPQHF.

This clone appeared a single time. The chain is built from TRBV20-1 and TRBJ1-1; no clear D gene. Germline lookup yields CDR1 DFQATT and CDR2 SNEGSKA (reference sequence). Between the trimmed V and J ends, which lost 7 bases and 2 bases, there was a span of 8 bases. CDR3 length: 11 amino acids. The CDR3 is CSVEGNTEAFF. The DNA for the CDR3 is TGCAGTGTCGAGGGAAACACTGAAGCTTTCTTT.

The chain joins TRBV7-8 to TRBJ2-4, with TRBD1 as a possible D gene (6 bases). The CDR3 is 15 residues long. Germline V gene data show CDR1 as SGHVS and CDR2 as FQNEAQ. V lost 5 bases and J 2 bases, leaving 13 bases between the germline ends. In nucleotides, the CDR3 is TGTGCCAGCAGCCCGGACAGAGTATCCAAAAACATTCAGTACTTC. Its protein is CASSPDRVSKNIQYF.

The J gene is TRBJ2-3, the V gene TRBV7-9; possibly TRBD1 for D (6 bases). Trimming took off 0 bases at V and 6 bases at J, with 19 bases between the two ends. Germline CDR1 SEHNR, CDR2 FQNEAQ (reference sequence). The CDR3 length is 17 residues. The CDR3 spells CASSLAPTGNRRDTQYF. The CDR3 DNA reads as TGTGCCAGCAGCTTAGCACCAACAGGGAACCGCAGGGATACGCAGTATTTT.

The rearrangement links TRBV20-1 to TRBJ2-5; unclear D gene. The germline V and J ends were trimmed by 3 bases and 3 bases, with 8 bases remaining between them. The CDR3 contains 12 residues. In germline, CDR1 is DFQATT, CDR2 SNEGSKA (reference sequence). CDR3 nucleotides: TGCAGTGCTAGTCGTCTAAAAGAGACCCAGTACTTC. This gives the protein CSASRLKETQYF.

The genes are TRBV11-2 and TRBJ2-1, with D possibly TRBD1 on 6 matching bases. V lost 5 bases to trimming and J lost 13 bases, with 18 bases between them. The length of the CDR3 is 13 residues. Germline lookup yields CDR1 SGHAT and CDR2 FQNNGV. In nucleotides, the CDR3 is TGTGCCAGCAGCAACCGGGTAGGGGGACCCCAGTTCTTC. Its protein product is CASSNRVGGPQFF.

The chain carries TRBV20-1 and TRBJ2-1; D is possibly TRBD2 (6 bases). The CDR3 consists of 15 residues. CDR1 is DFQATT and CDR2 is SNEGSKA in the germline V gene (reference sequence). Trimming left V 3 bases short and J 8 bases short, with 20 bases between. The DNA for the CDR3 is TGCAGTGCTAGTGACCAGACTAGAGGATTTGATGAGCAGTTCTTC. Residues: CSASDQTRGFDEQFF.

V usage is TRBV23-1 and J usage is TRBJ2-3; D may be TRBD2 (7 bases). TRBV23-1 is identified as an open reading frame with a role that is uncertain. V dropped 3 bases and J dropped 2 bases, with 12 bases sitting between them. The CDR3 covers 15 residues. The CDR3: CASSQGGLHTDTQYF. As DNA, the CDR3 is TGCGCCAGCAGTCAGGGGGGGCTCCACACAGATACGCAGTATTTT.

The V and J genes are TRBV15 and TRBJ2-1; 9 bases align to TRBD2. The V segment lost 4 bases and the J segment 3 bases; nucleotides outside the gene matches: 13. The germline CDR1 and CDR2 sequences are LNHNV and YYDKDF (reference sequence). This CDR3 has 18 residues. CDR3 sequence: CATSTTRIAGVNYNEQFF. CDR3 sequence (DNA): TGTGCCACCAGCACCACACGGATAGCGGGAGTGAACTACAATGAGCAGTTCTTC.

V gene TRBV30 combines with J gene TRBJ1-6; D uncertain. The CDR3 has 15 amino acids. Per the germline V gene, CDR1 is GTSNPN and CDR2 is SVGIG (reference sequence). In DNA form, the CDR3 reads TGTGCACGGAGGATAGCGGGCTCCTATAATTCACCCCTCCACTTT. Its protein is CARRIAGSYNSPLHF.

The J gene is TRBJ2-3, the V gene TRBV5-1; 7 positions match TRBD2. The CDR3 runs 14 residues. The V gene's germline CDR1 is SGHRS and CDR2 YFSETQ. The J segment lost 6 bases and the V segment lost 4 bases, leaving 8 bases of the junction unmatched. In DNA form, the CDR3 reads TGCGCCAGCAGCGCGCGGGAGATAAGCGATACGCAGTATTTT. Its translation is CASSAREISDTQYF.

CDR3 nucleotides: TGCGCCAGCAGCCCGGGGACAGGCACACGGCTGGATCAGCCCCAGCATTTT. Encoded protein: CASSPGTGTRLDQPQHF. The chain recombines TRBV5-1 with TRBJ1-5, with 8 bases fitting TRBD1. The CDR3 loop spans 17 amino acids. Per germline, CDR1 SGHRS and CDR2 YFSETQ. V lost 4 bases and J lost 5; bases outside the gene matches: 14. Complete variable domain (other parts from reference TRBV5-1 and TRBJ1-5): KAGVTQTPRYLIKTRGQQVTLSCSPISGHRSVSWYQQTPGQGLQFLFEYFSETQRNKGNFPGRFSGRQFSNSRSEMNVSTLELGDSALYLCASSPGTGTRLDQPQHFGDGTRLSIL.

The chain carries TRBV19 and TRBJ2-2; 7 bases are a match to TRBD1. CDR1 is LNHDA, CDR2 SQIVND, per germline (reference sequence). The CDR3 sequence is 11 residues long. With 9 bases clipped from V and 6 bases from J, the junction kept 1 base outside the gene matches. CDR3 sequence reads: CASGQAGELFF. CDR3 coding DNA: TGTGCCAGCGGACAGGCCGGGGAGCTGTTTTTT.

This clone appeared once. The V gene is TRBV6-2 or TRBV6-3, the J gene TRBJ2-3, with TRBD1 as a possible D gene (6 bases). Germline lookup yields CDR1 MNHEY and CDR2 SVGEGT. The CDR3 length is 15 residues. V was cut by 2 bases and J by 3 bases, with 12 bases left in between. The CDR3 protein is CASSYNRAITDTQYF. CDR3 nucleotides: TGTGCCAGCAGTTACAACAGGGCTATTACAGATACGCAGTATTTT.

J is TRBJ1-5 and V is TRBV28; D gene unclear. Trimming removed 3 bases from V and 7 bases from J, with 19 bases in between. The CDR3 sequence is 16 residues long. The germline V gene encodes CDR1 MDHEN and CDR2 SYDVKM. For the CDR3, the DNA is TGTGCCAGCAGTTTCCTCACCGCTCAGGTTGTGCAGCCCCAGCATTTT. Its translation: CASSFLTAQVVQPQHF.

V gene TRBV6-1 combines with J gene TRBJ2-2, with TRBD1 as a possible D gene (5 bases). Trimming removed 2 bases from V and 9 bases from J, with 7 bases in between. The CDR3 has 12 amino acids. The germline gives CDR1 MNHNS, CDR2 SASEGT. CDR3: CASSERGRELFF. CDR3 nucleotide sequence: TGTGCCAGCAGTGAAAGGGGCAGGGAGCTGTTTTTT.

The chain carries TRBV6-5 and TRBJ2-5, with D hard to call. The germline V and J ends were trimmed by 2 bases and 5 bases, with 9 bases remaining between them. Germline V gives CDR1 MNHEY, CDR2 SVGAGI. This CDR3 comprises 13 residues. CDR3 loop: CASSYPTFETQYF. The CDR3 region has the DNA TGTGCCAGCAGTTACCCGACATTTGAGACCCAGTACTTC.

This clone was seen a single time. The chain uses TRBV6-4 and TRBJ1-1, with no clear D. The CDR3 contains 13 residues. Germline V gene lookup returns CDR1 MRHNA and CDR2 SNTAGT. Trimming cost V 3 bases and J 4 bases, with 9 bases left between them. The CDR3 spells CASSEGEATEAFF. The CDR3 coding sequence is TGTGCCAGCAGTGAAGGCGAGGCCACTGAAGCTTTCTTT.

CDR3 DNA sequence: TGTGCCAGCAGCTTAGAGGCTAGCGACTCCTACGAGCAGTACTTC. Translated: CASSLEASDSYEQYF. This chain connects TRBV11-2 to TRBJ2-7; TRBD2 might be the D (6 bases). Trimming cost V 0 bases and J 0 bases, with 9 bases left between them. The CDR3 totals 15 residues. Germline V gene data show CDR1 as SGHAT and CDR2 as FQNNGV.

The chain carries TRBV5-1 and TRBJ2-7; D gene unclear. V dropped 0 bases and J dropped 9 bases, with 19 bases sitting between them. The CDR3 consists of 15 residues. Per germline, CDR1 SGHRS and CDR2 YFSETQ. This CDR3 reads CASSLAAQVGRGQYF. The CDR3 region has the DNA TGCGCCAGCAGCTTGGCCGCCCAGGTTGGGCGTGGGCAGTACTTC.

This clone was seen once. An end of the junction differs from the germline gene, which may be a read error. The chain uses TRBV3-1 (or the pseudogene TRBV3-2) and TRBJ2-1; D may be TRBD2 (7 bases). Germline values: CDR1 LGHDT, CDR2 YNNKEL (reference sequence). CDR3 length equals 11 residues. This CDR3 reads CASSQGRGRLF. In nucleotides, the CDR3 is TGTGCCAGCAGCCAGGGGAGGGGGAGGCTCTTC.

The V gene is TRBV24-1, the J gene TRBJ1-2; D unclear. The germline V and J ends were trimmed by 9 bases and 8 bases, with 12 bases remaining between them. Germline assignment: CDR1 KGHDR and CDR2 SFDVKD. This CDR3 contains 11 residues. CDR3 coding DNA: TGTGCCACCCGGGGTAGTGAGGGCTACACCTTC. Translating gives CATRGSEGYTF.